Given below is one T cell receptor beta chain in context. This sample is part of a study of cytomegalovirus exposure and HLA in healthy donors. The V gene lost 2 bases and the J gene lost 0 bases, with 10 bases spanning the gap. Germline V lookup: CDR1 LGHNA, CDR2 YSLEER. The CDR3 covers 15 residues. PCR was performed using 60 Vbeta and 13 Jbeta primers. Clones were read by immunoSEQ multiplex PCR, and TCRdb kept only the in-frame ones, dropping some. The table has some 120,000 clones, roughly 74% seen once. Sequencing was done on a sample of PBMCs. This TCR came from a woman in her forties or fifties in good health and CMV-seropositive. The chain has TRBV4-3 and TRBJ1-1; no reliable D call. DNA of the CDR3: TGCGCCAGCAGCCAATTACAGAACATGAACACTGAAGCTTTCTTT. Translation gives CASSQLQNMNTEAFF.